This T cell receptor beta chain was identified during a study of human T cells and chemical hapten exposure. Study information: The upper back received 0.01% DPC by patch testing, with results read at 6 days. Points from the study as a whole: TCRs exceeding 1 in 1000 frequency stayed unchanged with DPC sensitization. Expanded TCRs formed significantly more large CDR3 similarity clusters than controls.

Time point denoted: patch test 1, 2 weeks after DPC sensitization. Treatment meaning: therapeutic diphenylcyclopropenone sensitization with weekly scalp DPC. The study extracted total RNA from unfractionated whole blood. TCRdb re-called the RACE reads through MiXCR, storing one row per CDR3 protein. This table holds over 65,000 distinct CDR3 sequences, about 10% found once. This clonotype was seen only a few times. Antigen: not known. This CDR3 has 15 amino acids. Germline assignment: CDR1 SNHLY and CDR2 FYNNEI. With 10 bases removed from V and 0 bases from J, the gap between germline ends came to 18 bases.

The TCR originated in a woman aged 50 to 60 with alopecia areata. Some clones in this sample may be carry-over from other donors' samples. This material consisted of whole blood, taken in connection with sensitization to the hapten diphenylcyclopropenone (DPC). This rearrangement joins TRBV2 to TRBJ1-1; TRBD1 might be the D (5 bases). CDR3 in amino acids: CATRGQSLMNTEAFF. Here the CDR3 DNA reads TGTGCCACCCGGGGCCAGAGTCTGATGAACACTGAAGCTTTCTTT.